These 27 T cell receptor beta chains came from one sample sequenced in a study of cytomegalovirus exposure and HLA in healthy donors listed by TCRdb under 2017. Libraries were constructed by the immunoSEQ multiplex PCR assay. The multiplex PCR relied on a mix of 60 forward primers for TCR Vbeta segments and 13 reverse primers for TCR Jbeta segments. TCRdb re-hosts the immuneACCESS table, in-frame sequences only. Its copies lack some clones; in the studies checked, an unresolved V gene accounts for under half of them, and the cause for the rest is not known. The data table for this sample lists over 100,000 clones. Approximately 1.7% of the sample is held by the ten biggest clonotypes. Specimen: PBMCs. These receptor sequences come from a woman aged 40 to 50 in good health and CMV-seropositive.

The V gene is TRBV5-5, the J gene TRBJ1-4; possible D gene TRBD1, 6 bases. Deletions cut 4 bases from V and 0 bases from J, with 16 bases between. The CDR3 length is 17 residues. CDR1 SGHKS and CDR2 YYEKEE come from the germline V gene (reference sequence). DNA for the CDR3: TGTGCCAGCAGCCCGGGGGGGGGCAGTCCAACTAATGAAAAACTGTTTTTT. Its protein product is CASSPGGGSPTNEKLFF. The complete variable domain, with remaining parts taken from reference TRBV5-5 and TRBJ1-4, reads DAGVTQSPTHLIKTRGQQVTLRCSPISGHKSVSWYQQVLGQGPQFIFQYYEKEERGRGNFPDRFSARQFPNYSSELNVNALLLGDSALYLCASSPGGGSPTNEKLFFGSGTQLSVL.

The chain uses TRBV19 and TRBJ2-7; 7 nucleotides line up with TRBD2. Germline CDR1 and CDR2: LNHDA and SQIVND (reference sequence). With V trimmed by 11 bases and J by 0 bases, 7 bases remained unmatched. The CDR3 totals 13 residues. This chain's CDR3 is CARKRDASYEQYF. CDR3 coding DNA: TGTGCCCGTAAGCGGGATGCCTCCTACGAGCAGTACTTC.

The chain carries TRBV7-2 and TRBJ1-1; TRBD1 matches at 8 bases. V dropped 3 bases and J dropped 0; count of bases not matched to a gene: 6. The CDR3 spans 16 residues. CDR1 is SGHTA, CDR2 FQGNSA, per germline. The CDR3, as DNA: TGTGCCAGCAGCTTTACCGGGACAGGCGTGAACACTGAAGCTTTCTTT. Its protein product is CASSFTGTGVNTEAFF.

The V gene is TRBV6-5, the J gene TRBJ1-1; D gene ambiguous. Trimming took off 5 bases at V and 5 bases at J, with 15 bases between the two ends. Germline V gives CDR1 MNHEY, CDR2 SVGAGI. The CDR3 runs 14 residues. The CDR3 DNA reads TGTGCCAGCAGTCGGTCGGTTGCTGTGACTGAAGCTTTCTTT. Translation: CASSRSVAVTEAFF.

DNA of the CDR3: TGCGCCAGCAGCTCACCCGAGGTAGCCAAAAACATTCAGTACTTC. It specifies CASSSPEVAKNIQYF. The chain combines TRBV5-1 with TRBJ2-4; D remains unclear. The CDR3 loop spans 15 amino acids. The V gene's germline CDR1 is SGHRS and CDR2 YFSETQ. Trimming stripped 3 bases from V and 0 bases from J, with 10 bases between.

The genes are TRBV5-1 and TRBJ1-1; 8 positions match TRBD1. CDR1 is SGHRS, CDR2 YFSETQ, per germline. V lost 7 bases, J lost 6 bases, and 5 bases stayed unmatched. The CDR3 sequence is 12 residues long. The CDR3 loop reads CASGAGGSEAFF. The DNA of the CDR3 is TGCGCCAGCGGGGCAGGGGGCTCTGAAGCTTTCTTT.

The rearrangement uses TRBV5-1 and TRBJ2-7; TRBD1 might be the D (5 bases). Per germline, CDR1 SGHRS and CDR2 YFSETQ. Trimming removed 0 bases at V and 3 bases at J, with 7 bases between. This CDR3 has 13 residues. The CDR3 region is CASSLGGGYEQYF. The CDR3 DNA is TGCGCCAGCAGCTTGGGGGGCGGCTACGAGCAGTACTTC.

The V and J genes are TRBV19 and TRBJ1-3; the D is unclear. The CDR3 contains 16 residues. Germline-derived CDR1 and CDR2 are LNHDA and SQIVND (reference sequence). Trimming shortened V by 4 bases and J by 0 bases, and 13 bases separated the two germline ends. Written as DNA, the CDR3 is TGTGCCAGTAGTAAGGGAGTGGACTTCTCTGGAAACACCATATATTTT. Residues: CASSKGVDFSGNTIYF.

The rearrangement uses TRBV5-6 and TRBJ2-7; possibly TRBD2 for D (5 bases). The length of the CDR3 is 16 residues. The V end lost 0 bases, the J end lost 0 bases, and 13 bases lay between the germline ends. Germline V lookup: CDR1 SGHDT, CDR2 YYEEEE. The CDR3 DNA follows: TGTGCCAGCAGCTTGGTATGGGCGGGCCGCTCCTACGAGCAGTACTTC. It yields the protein CASSLVWAGRSYEQYF.

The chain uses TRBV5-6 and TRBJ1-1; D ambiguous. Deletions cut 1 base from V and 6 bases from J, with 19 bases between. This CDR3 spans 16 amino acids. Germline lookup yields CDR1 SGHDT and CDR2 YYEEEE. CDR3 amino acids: CASSLNGLQLGAEAFF. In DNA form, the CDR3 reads TGTGCCAGCAGCTTGAATGGGCTCCAGCTCGGGGCTGAAGCTTTCTTT.

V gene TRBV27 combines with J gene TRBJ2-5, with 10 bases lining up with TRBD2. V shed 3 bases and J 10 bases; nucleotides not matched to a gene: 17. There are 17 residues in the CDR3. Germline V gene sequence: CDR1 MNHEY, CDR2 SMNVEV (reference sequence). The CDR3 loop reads CASSFRSGRAGTVGQYF. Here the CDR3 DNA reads TGTGCCAGCAGTTTTCGGAGCGGGAGGGCCGGAACGGTGGGCCAGTACTTC.

In DNA, the CDR3 is TGTGCCAGCAGCTTGTTCGGACTAGCGGGAAACATTCAGTACTTC. It codes for CASSLFGLAGNIQYF. The rearrangement joins TRBV5-4 to TRBJ2-4; 11 bases are shared with TRBD2. The CDR3 has 15 residues. Trimming took 1 base from V and 6 from J; bases not matched to a gene: 3. The germline V gene encodes CDR1 SGHNT and CDR2 YYREEE (reference sequence).

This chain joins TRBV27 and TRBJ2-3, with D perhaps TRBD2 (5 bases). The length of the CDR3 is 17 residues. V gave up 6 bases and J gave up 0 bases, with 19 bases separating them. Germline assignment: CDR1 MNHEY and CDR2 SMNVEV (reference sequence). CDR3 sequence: CASRLAGSGGSTDTQYF. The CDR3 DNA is TGTGCCAGCAGACTTGCGGGTAGTGGTGGTAGCACAGATACGCAGTATTTT.

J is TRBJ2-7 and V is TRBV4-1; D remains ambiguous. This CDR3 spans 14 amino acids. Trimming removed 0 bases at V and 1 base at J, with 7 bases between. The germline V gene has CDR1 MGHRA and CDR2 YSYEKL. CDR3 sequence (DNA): TGCGCCAGCAGCCAAGAGGGCACTTCCTACGAGCAGTACTTC. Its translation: CASSQEGTSYEQYF.

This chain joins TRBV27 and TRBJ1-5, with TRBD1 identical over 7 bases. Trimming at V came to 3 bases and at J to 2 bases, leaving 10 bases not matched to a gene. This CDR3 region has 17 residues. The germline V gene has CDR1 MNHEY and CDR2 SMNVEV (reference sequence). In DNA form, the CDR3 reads TGTGCCAGCAGTTTGAATCCACAGGGGATTGGCAATCAGCCCCAGCATTTT. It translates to CASSLNPQGIGNQPQHF.

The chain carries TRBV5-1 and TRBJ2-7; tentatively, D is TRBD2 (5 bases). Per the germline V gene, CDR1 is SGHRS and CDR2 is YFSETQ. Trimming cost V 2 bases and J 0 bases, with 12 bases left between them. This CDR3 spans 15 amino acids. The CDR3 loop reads CASSFDGGPSYEQYF. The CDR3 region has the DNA TGCGCCAGCAGCTTTGACGGAGGCCCCTCCTACGAGCAGTACTTC.

The CDR3 here is CASSFGLAPSRNTGELFF. As DNA, the CDR3 is TGTGCCAGCAGTTTTGGGCTAGCCCCAAGCAGGAACACCGGGGAGCTGTTTTTT. The chain carries TRBV28 and TRBJ2-2, with D tentatively TRBD2 (5 bases). There are 18 residues in the CDR3. The ends were cut back, 3 bases at V and 1 base at J, with 18 bases in the middle. Looked up from germline, CDR1 is MDHEN and CDR2 is SYDVKM.

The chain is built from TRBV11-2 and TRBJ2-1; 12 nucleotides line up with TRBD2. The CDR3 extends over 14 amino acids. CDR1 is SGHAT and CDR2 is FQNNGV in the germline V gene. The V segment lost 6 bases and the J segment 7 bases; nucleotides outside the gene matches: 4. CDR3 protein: CASRTGTSGNEQFF. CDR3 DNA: TGTGCCAGCAGAACTGGGACTAGCGGGAATGAGCAGTTCTTC.

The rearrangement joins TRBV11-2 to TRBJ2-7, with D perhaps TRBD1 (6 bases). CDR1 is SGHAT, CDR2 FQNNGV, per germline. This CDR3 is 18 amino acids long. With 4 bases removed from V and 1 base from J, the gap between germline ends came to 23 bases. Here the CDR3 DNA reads TGTGCCAGCAGCTCACAAAAAGGACCCGGGACAAAGTCCTACGAGCAGTACTTC. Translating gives CASSSQKGPGTKSYEQYF.

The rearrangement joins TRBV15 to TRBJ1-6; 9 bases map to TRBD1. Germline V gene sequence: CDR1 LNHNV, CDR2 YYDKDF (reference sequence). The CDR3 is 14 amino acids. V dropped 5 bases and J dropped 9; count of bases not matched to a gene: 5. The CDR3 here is CATSHRDRASPLHF. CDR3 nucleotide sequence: TGTGCCACCAGCCACCGGGACAGGGCTTCACCCCTCCACTTT.

The CDR3 is CASSVGRLHNEQFF. In DNA form, the CDR3 reads TGTGCCAGCAGCGTTGGGAGGCTGCACAATGAGCAGTTCTTC. This chain uses TRBV9 with TRBJ2-1; D is perhaps TRBD2 (6 bases). CDR1 is SGDLS, CDR2 YYNGEE, per germline. The V end lost 2 bases, the J end lost 5 bases, and 11 bases lay between the germline ends. The CDR3 is made up of 14 amino acids.

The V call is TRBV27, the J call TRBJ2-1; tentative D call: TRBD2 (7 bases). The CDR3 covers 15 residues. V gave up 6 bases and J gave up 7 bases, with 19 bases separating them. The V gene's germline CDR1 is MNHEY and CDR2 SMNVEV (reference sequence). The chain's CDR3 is CASRRGGERRNEQFF. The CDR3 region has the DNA TGTGCCAGCAGAAGGGGGGGAGAACGACGAAATGAGCAGTTCTTC.

The DNA for the CDR3 is TGCAGCGTATGGGACAGCTTAACGAACACCGGGGAGCTGTTTTTT. Translating it yields CSVWDSLTNTGELFF. V is TRBV29-1 and J is TRBJ2-2; 7 positions match TRBD1. Germline V CDR1 and CDR2: SQVTM, ANQGSEA. The junction had 7 bases not matched to a gene; V was cut back by 6 bases and J by 0 bases. The CDR3 consists of 15 residues.

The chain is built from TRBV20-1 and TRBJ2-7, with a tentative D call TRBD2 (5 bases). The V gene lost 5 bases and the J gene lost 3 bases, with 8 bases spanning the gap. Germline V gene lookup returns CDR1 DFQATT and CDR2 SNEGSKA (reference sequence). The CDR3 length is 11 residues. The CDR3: CSAGRGYEQYF. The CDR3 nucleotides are TGCAGTGCTGGCCGGGGCTACGAGCAGTACTTC.

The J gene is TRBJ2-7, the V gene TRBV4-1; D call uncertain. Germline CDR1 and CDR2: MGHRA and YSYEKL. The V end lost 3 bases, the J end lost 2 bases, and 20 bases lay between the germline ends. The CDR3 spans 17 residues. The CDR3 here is CASSHPRGRSNTYEQYF. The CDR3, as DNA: TGCGCCAGCAGCCACCCTCGCGGTCGCTCAAATACCTACGAGCAGTACTTC.

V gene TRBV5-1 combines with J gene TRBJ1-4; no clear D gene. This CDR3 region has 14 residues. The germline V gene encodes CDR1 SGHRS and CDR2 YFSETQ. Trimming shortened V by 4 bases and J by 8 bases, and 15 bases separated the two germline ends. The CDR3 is CASSLLPVGEKLFF. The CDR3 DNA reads TGCGCCAGCAGCCTACTCCCCGTGGGCGAAAAACTGTTTTTT.

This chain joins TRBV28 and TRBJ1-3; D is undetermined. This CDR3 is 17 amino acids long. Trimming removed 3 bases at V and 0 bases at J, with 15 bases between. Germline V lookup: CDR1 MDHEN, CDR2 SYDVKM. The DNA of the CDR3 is TGTGCCAGCAGTTTTTTTGAGACACCCTCCTCTGGAAACACCATATATTTT. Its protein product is CASSFFETPSSGNTIYF. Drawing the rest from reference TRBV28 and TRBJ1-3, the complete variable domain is DVKVTQSSRYLVKRTGEKVFLECVQDMDHENMFWYRQDPGLGLRLIYFSYDVKMKEKGDIPEGYSVSREKKERFSLILESASTNQTSMYLCASSFFETPSSGNTIYFGEGSWLTVV.